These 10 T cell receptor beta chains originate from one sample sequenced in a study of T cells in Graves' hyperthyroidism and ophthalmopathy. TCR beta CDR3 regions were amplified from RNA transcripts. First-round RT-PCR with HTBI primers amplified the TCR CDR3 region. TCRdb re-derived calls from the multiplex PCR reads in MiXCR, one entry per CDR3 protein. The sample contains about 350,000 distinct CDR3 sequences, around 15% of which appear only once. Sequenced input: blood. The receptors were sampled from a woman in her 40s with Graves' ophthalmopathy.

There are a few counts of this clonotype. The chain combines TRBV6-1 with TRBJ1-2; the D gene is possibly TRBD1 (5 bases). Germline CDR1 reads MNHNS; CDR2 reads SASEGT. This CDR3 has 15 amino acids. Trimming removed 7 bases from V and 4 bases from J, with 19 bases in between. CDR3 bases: TGTGCCAGCACCCCGGGACCCTCCCTCCTCTATGGCTACACCTTC. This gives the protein CASTPGPSLLYGYTF.

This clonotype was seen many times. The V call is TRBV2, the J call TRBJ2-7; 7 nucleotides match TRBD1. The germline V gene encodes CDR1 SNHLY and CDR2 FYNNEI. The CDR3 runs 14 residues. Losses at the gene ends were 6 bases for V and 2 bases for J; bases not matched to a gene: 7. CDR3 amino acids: CASRITGTAYEQYF. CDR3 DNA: TGTGCCAGCAGAATTACCGGGACAGCCTACGAGCAGTACTTC.

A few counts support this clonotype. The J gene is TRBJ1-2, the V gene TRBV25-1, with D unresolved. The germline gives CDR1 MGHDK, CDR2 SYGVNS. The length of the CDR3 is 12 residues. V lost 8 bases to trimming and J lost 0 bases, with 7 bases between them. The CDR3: CASSFTNYGYTF. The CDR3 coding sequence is TGTGCCAGCTCGTTCACTAACTATGGCTACACCTTC.

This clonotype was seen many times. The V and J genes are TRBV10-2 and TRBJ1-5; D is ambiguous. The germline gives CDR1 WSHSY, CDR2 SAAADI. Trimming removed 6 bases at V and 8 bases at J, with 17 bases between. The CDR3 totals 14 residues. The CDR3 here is CASSNAKGREPQHF. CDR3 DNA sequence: TGCGCCAGCAGCAACGCAAAGGGTCGTGAGCCCCAGCATTTT.

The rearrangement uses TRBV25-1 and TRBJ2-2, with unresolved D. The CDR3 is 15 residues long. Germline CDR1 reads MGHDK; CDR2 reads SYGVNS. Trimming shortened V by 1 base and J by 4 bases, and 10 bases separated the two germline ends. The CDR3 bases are TGTGCCAGCAGTGAATTGAACTTTCCCACCGGGGAGCTGTTTTTT. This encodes CASSELNFPTGELFF.

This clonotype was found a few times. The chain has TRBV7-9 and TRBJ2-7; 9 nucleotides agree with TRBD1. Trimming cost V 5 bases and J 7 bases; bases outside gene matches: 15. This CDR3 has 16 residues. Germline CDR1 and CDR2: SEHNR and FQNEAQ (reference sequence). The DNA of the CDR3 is TGTGCCAGCAGCCCAGCCGGGGCACAGGGGGCTCGGGAGCAGTACTTC. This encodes CASSPAGAQGAREQYF.

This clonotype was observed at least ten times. CDR3 nucleotides: TGTGCCAGCAGTGACGACAGGGGGGGTTATCAGCCCCAGCATTTT. Amino acid sequence: CASSDDRGGYQPQHF. This chain links TRBV2 with TRBJ1-5, with 9 bases fitting TRBD1. The junction had 5 bases not matched to a gene; V was cut back by 3 bases and J by 5 bases. This CDR3 is built from 15 residues. Germline V gene sequence: CDR1 SNHLY, CDR2 FYNNEI.

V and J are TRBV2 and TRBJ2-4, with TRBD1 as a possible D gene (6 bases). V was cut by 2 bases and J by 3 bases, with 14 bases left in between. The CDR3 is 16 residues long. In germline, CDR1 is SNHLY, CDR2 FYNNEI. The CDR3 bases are TGTGCCAGCAGTGAATTTGTCCTAGGGGGCAAAAACATTCAGTACTTC. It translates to CASSEFVLGGKNIQYF. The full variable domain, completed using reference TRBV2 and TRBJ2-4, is EPEVTQTPSHQVTQMGQEVILRCVPISNHLYFYWYRQILGQKVEFLVSFYNNEISEKSEIFDDQFSVERPDGSNFTLKIRSTKLEDSAMYFCASSEFVLGGKNIQYFGAGTRLSVL.

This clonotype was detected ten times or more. The CDR3 is CASSPGDEAFF. Written as DNA, the CDR3 is TGTGCCAGTAGTCCGGGAGACGAAGCTTTCTTT. The V and J genes are TRBV19 and TRBJ1-1; no clear D. Per germline, CDR1 LNHDA and CDR2 SQIVND (reference sequence). This CDR3 has 11 residues. Trimming took 5 bases from V and 8 from J, leaving 9 bases between them.

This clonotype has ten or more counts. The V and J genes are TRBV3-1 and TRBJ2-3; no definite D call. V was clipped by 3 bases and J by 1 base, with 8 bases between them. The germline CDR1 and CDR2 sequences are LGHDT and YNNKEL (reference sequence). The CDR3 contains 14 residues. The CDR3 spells CASSHEDGTDTQYF. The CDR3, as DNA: TGTGCCAGCAGCCATGAGGACGGCACAGATACGCAGTATTTT.